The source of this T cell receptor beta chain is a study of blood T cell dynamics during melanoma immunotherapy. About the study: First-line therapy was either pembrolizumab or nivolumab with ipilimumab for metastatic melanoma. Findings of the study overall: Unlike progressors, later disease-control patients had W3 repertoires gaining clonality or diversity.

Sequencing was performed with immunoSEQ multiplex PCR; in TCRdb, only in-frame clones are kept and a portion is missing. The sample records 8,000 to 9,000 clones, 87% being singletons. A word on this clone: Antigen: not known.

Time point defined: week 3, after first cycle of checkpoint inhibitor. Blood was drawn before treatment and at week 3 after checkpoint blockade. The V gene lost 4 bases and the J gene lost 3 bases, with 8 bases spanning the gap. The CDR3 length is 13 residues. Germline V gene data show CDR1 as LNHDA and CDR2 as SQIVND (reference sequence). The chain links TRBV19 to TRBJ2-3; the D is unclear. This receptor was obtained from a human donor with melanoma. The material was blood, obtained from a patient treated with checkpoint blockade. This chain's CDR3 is CASSSRVTDTQYF. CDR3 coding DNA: TGTGCCAGTAGTAGCCGGGTAACAGATACGCAGTATTTT.